The clone carrying this TCR beta chain occurred once. Its cognate antigen is unknown. Baseline was the first blood sampling point, followed by cycle 4 day 1 and cycle 7 day 1. Libraries were prepared by immunoSEQ multiplex PCR; TCRdb keeps only in-frame clonotypes and omits some of them. The sample consists of roughly 75,000 clones, over 85% of them appearing once. The sample originates from a study of OX40 agonist ivuxolimab in advanced cancers. The study, taken as a whole, reports: People who partly responded at 0.1-3.0 mg/kg had some of the least clonal expansion seen.

The sequencing here drew on CD4+ or CD8+ T cells sorted from blood, taken in a trial of the OX40 agonist ivuxolimab. This TCR was sampled from an adult with an advanced solid tumor such as melanoma, head and neck, liver or kidney cancer.

CDR3 sequence (DNA): TGTGCCAGCAGCCGCCGGGGAAATGTGGCCAAAAACATTCAGTACTTC. Its protein product is CASSRRGNVAKNIQYF. The chain combines TRBV5-6 with TRBJ2-4, with D possibly being TRBD2 (5 bases). V lost 4 bases and J 1 base, leaving 15 bases between the germline ends. The CDR3 has 16 residues. CDR1 is SGHDT, CDR2 YYEEEE, per germline. Full variable domain (missing parts from reference TRBV5-6 and TRBJ2-4): DAGVTQSPTHLIKTRGQQVTLRCSPKSGHDTVSWYQQALGQGPQFIFQYYEEEERQRGNFPDRFSGHQFPNYSSELNVNALLLGDSALYLCASSRRGNVAKNIQYFGAGTRLSVL.